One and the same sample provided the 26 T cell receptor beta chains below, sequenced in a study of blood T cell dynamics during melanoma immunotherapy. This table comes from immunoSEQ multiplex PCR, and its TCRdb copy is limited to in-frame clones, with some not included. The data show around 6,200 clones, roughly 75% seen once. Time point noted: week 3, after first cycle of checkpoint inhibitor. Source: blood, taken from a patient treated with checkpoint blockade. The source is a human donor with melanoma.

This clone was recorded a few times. In DNA, the CDR3 is TGCAGCGCTCGGGAAGGGGGCGGTCAGCCCCAGCATTTT. It encodes CSAREGGGQPQHF. The chain recombines TRBV29-1 with TRBJ1-5, with 7 positions matching TRBD1. The J segment lost 6 bases and the V segment lost 7 bases, leaving 9 bases of the junction unmatched. The CDR3 is 13 residues long. Germline V CDR1 and CDR2: SQVTM, ANQGSEA.

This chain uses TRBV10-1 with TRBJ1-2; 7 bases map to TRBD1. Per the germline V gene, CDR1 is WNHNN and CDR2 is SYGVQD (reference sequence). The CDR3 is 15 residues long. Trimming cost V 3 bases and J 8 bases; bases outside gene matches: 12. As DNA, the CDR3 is TGCGCCAGCAGTGATGTCCGGGACAGACCGCGGGGCTACACCTTC. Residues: CASSDVRDRPRGYTF.

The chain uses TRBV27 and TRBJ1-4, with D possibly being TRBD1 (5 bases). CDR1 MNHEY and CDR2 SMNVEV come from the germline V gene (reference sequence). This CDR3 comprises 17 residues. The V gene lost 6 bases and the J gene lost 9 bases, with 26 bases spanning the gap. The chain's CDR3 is CASSLRGRGVGEKKLFF. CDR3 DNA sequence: TGTGCCAGCAGCCTGAGGGGACGAGGGGTAGGGGAAAAAAAACTGTTTTTT.

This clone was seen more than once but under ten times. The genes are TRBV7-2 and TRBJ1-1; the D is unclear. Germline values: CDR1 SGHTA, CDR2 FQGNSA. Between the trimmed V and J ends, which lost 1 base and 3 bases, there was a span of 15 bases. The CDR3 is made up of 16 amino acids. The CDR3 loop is CASSLVGLQWDTEAFF. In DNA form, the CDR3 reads TGTGCCAGCAGCTTAGTGGGGTTGCAGTGGGACACTGAAGCTTTCTTT. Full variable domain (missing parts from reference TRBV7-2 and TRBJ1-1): GAGVSQSPSNKVTEKGKDVELRCDPISGHTALYWYRQSLGQGLEFLIYFQGNSAPDKSGLPSDRFSAERTGGSVSTLTIQRTQQEDSAVYLCASSLVGLQWDTEAFFGQGTRLTVV.

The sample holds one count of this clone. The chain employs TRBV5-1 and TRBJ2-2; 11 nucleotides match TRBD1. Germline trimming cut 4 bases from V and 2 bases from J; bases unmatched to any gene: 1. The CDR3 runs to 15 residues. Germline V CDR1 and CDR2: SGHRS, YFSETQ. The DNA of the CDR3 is TGCGCCAGCAGCCGGACAGGGGGCAACACCGGGGAGCTGTTTTTT. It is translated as CASSRTGGNTGELFF.

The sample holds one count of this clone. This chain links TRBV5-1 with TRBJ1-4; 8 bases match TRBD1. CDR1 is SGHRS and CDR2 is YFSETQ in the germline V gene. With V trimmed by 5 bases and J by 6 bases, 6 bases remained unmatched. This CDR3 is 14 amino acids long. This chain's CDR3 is CASRNGQGDEKLFF. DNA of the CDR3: TGCGCCAGCAGGAACGGACAGGGCGATGAAAAACTGTTTTTT.

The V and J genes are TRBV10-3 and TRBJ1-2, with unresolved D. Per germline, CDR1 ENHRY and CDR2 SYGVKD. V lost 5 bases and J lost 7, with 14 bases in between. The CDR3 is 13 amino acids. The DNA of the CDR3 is TGTGCCATCAGTCCTCAGTCGACCGGTGGCTACACCTTC. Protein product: CAISPQSTGGYTF.

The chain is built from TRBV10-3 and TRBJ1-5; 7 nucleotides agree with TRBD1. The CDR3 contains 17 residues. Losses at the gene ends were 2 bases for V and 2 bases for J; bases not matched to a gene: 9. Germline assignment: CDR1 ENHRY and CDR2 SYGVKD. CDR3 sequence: CAISERKQGRGNQPQHF. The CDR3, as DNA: TGTGCCATCAGTGAGAGGAAACAGGGGAGGGGCAATCAGCCCCAGCATTTT.

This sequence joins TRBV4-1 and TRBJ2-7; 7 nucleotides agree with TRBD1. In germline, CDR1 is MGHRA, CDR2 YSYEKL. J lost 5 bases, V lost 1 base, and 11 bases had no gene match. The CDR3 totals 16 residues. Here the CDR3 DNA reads TGCGCCAGCAGCCAAGCTCCCCACAGGGGATTACACGAGCAGTACTTC. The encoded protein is CASSQAPHRGLHEQYF.

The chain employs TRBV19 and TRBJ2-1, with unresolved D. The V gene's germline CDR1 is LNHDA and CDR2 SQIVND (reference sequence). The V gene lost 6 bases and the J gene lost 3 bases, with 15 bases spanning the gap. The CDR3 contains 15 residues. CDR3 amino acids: CASRSPTIYYNEQFF. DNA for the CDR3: TGTGCCAGTAGGTCGCCGACGATATACTACAATGAGCAGTTCTTC.

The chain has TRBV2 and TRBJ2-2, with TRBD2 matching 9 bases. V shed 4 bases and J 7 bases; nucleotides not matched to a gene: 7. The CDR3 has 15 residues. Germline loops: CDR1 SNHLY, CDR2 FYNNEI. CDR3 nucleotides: TGTGCCAGCAGTGGGGCTAGCGGGGTCCGCGGGGAGCTGTTTTTT. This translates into CASSGASGVRGELFF.

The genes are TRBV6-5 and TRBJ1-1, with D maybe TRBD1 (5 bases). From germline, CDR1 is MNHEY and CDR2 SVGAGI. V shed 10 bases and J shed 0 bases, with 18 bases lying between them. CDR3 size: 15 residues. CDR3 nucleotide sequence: TGTGCCACAACGTCGTGGGGCAGAATGAACACTGAAGCTTTCTTT. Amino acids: CATTSWGRMNTEAFF.

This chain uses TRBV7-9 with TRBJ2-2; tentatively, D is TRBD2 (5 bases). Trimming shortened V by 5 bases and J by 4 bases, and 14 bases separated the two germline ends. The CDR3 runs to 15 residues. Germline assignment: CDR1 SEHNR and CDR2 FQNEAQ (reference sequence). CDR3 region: CASSPDSPATGELFF. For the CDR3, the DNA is TGTGCCAGCAGCCCGGACTCCCCGGCCACCGGGGAGCTGTTTTTT.

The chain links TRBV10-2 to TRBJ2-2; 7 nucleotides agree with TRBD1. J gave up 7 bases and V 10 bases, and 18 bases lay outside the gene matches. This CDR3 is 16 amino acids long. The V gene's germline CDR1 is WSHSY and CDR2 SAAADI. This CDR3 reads CAISTGLRGRVGELFF. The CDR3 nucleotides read TGCGCCATTTCGACAGGGTTAAGGGGGAGAGTCGGGGAGCTGTTTTTT.

DNA for the CDR3: TGTGCAAGTCGCCCGGAGATTCTAACCAAAAACATTCAGTACTTC. Translated, it gives CASRPEILTKNIQYF. The chain uses TRBV12-2 and TRBJ2-4; TRBD2, as called in the table, went unchecked against the DNA. TRBV12-2 is noted as a pseudogene. The CDR3 length is 15 residues.

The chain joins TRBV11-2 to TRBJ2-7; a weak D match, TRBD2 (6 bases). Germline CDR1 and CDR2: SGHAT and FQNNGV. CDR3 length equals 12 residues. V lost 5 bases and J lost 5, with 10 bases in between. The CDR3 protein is CASSRGLNEQYF. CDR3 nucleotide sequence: TGTGCCAGCAGCCGTGGACTAAACGAGCAGTACTTC.

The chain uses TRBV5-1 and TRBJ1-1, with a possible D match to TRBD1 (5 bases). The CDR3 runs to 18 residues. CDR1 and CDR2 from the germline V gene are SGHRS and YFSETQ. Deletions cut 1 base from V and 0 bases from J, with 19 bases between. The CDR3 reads CASSLNGGGIEMNTEAFF. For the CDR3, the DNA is TGCGCCAGCAGCTTGAATGGGGGTGGCATCGAAATGAACACTGAAGCTTTCTTT.

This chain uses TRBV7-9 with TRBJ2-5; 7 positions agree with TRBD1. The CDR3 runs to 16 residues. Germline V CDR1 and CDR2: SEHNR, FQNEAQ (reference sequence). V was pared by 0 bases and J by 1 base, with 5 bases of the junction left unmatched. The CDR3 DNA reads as TGTGCCAGCAGCTTAGCAGGGGGCGATCTCCAAGAGACCCAGTACTTC. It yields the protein CASSLAGGDLQETQYF.

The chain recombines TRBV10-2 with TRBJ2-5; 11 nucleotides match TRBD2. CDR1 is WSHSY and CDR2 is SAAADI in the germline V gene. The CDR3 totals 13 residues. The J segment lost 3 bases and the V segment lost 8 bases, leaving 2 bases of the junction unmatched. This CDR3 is CASQLAGEETQYF. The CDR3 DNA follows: TGCGCCAGCCAACTAGCGGGGGAAGAGACCCAGTACTTC.

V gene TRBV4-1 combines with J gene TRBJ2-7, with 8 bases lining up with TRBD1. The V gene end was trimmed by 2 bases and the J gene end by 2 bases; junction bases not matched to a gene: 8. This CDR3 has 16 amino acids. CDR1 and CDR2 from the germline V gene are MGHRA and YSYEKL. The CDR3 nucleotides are TGCGCCAGCAGCCAACAACCGGGACAGGAGGCCTACGAGCAGTACTTC. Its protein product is CASSQQPGQEAYEQYF.

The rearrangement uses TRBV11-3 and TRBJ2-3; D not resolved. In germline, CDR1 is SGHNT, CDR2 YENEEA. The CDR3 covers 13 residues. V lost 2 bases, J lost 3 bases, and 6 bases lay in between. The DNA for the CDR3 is TGTGCCAGCAGCTTAATTGCGACAGATACGCAGTATTTT. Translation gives CASSLIATDTQYF.

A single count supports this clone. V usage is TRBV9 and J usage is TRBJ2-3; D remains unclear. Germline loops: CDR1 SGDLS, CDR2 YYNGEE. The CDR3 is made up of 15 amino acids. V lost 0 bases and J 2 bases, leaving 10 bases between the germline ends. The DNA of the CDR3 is TGTGCCAGCAGCGTAGGCGGCAGCCTCACAGATACGCAGTATTTT. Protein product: CASSVGGSLTDTQYF.

The DNA of the CDR3 is TGTGCCAGCAGCCCCGGGACAGGCTACGAGCAGTACTTC. This encodes CASSPGTGYEQYF. The J gene is TRBJ2-7, the V gene TRBV7-2, with TRBD1 identical over 8 bases. The CDR3 consists of 13 residues. CDR1 is SGHTA and CDR2 is FQGNSA in the germline V gene. Trimming at V came to 5 bases and at J to 3 bases, leaving 3 bases not matched to a gene.

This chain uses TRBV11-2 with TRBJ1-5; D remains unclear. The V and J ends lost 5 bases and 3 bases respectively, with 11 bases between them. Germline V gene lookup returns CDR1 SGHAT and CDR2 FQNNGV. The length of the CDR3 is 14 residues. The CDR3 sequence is CASSPRPINQPQHF. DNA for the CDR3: TGTGCCAGCAGCCCCCGCCCGATCAATCAGCCCCAGCATTTT.

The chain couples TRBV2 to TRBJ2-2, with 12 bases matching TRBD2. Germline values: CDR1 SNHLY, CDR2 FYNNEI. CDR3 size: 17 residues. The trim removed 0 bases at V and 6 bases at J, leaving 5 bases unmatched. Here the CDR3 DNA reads TGTGCCAGCAGTGAAGCTCCTCTAGCGGGGGGGGCCGGGGAGCTGTTTTTT. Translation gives CASSEAPLAGGAGELFF. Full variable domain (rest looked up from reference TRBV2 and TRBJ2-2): EPEVTQTPSHQVTQMGQEVILRCVPISNHLYFYWYRQILGQKVEFLVSFYNNEISEKSEIFDDQFSVERPDGSNFTLKIRSTKLEDSAMYFCASSEAPLAGGAGELFFGEGSRLTVL.

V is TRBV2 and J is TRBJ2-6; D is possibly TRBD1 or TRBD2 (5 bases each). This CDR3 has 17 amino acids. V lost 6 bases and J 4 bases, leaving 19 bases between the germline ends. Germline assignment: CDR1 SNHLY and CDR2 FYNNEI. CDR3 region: CASRPLLVRGGANVLTF. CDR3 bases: TGTGCCAGCAGACCCCTGCTGGTACGGGGCGGGGCCAACGTCCTGACTTTC.